The 24 T cell receptor beta chains given below trace back to one sample, sequenced in a study of T cell repertoires in cytomegalovirus infection. TCRdb processed the reads anew with MiXCR; each CDR3 protein has one entry. The table records 300,000 to 400,000 distinct CDR3 sequences, about a sixth of them present only once. The sample comprised PBMCs. The receptor source for this set is a human donor in good health (CMV status not recorded). Some clones in this sample may be carry-over from other donors' samples.

This clonotype occurred a few times. The V gene is TRBV6-1, the J gene TRBJ2-1; 12 nucleotides match TRBD2. The CDR3 has 14 amino acids. The germline V gene has CDR1 MNHNS and CDR2 SASEGT. The J segment lost 8 bases and the V segment lost 7 bases, leaving 6 bases of the junction unmatched. CDR3 nucleotide sequence: TGTGCCAGCACCCTAGCGGGGGGGCCTCATGAGCAGTTCTTC. Translated, it gives CASTLAGGPHEQFF.

This clonotype was detected ten times or more. The chain couples TRBV7-2 to TRBJ2-7, with D possibly being TRBD1 or TRBD2 (6 bases each). V was shortened by 0 bases and J by 2 bases, with 11 bases between the two germline ends. This CDR3 contains 15 residues. The germline V gene has CDR1 SGHTA and CDR2 FQGNSA. Written as DNA, the CDR3 is TGTGCCAGCAGCTTAGCGCGGGGACATACCTACGAGCAGTACTTC. This codes for CASSLARGHTYEQYF.

The sample holds many counts of this clonotype. The chain joins TRBV7-6 to TRBJ2-2; unclear D gene. V gave up 5 bases and J gave up 5 bases, with 12 bases separating them. CDR3 length: 14 residues. The germline gives CDR1 SGHVS, CDR2 FNYEAQ. The DNA for the CDR3 is TGTGCCAGCAGCCCCCTTAAAGAAACCGGGGAGCTGTTTTTT. Protein: CASSPLKETGELFF.

This rearrangement joins TRBV11-2 to TRBJ2-1, with 9 bases identical to TRBD2. The CDR3 is made up of 17 amino acids. V shed 0 bases, J shed 3 bases, and the junction held 6 bases outside the gene matches. The V gene's germline CDR1 is SGHAT and CDR2 FQNNGV. CDR3 amino acids: CASSLEASGNFYNEQFF. CDR3 nucleotide sequence: TGTGCCAGCAGCTTAGAGGCTAGCGGGAACTTCTACAATGAGCAGTTCTTC.

This clonotype has a count of ten or more. The chain recombines TRBV7-2 with TRBJ2-5, with TRBD2 matching over 8 bases. V shed 7 bases, J shed 2 bases, and the junction held 9 bases outside the gene matches. The CDR3 is 15 residues long. Per the germline V gene, CDR1 is SGHTA and CDR2 is FQGNSA. CDR3 bases: TGTGCCAGCAACCACCAGGCGGGAGGTCAAGAGACCCAGTACTTC. Encoded protein: CASNHQAGGQETQYF.

This chain joins TRBV12-3 or TRBV12-4 and TRBJ1-2, with TRBD1 identical over 7 bases. Trimming took 3 bases from V and 5 from J; bases not matched to a gene: 9. CDR3 length: 15 residues. The CDR3 sequence: CASSFSDRDGYGYTF. Written as DNA, the CDR3 is TGTGCCAGCAGTTTCTCTGACAGGGATGGATATGGCTACACCTTC.

There are a few counts of this clonotype. The chain is built from TRBV5-4 and TRBJ1-2; D remains unclear. Germline-derived CDR1 and CDR2 are SGHNT and YYREEE (reference sequence). This CDR3 spans 15 amino acids. Trimming shortened V by 1 base and J by 6 bases, and 16 bases separated the two germline ends. CDR3 sequence (DNA): TGTGCCAGCAGCTTGACAGTTTATAGTGGAGATGGCTACACCTTC. Its translation: CASSLTVYSGDGYTF.

The sample holds a few counts of this clonotype. This chain joins TRBV18 and TRBJ1-1, with TRBD1 identical over 7 bases. The CDR3 has 15 residues. With 1 base clipped from V and 3 bases from J, the junction kept 5 bases outside the gene matches. Germline CDR1 is KGHSH and CDR2 is LQKENI. The CDR3 here is CASSPQRQGYTEAFF. The DNA of the CDR3 is TGTGCCAGCTCACCACAGAGACAGGGCTACACTGAAGCTTTCTTT.

Details on this clonotype: This may arise from a read error, as a much more abundant clone is one base away. The V call is TRBV6-2 or TRBV6-3, the J call TRBJ1-1, with D unclear. There are 15 residues in the CDR3. Trimming removed 2 bases from V and 3 bases from J, with 13 bases in between. CDR1 is MNHEY and CDR2 is SVGEGT in the germline V gene. CDR3 amino acids: CASSYTGPGYTEAFF. The CDR3, as DNA: TGTGCCAGCAGTTACACCGGACCGGGATACACTGAAGCTTTCTTT.

The rearrangement links TRBV7-2 to TRBJ2-4; D gene ambiguous. Trimming shortened V by 4 bases and J by 14 bases, and 12 bases separated the two germline ends. The CDR3 contains 11 residues. CDR1 is SGHTA and CDR2 is FQGNSA in the germline V gene. The DNA for the CDR3 is TGTGCCAGCAGCTCCGGCCCTCGCGAGTACTTC. Translation: CASSSGPREYF.

V and J are TRBV5-1 and TRBJ1-3; 7 nucleotides match TRBD1. The CDR3 has 15 residues. V shed 4 bases, J shed 4 bases, and the junction held 8 bases outside the gene matches. Per germline, CDR1 SGHRS and CDR2 YFSETQ. CDR3 in amino acids: CASSTLGQKGNTIYF. The CDR3 DNA sequence: TGCGCCAGCAGCACGCTGGGACAGAAAGGAAACACCATATATTTT.

This clonotype showed up just a few times. The chain employs TRBV29-1 and TRBJ2-3, with D perhaps TRBD2 (6 bases). The germline V gene encodes CDR1 SQVTM and CDR2 ANQGSEA. The ends were cut back, 2 bases at V and 6 bases at J, with 27 bases in the middle. The CDR3 is 18 amino acids. The CDR3 coding sequence is TGCAGCGTTGAAACCCTCCCCCAATCGGGCGGGGCGGCGGATACGCAGTATTTT. Translated, it gives CSVETLPQSGGAADTQYF.

There are many counts of this clonotype. The V and J genes are TRBV6-2 or TRBV6-3 and TRBJ2-1, with 15 bases identical to TRBD2. J lost 6 bases, V lost 4 bases, and 7 bases had no gene match. The CDR3 covers 17 residues. CDR1 is MNHEY, CDR2 SVGEGT, per germline. Written as DNA, the CDR3 is TGTGCCAGCAGTTTTTATCGGACTAGCGGGAGGGCCAATGAGCAGTTCTTC. The encoded protein is CASSFYRTSGRANEQFF.

This clonotype has a count of ten or more. The genes are TRBV12-3 or TRBV12-4 and TRBJ1-5; D is unclear. Deletions cut 3 bases from V and 4 bases from J, with 22 bases between. The CDR3 has 18 residues. The CDR3 here is CASSFGPGRTLGNQPQHF. As DNA, the CDR3 is TGTGCCAGCAGTTTCGGACCCGGACGTACCCTTGGGAATCAGCCCCAGCATTTT.

This clonotype showed up many times. The chain couples TRBV7-2 to TRBJ2-7, with 7 bases fitting TRBD2. The CDR3 loop spans 14 amino acids. Germline V gene sequence: CDR1 SGHTA, CDR2 FQGNSA. J gave up 3 bases and V 5 bases, and 7 bases lay outside the gene matches. The CDR3 sequence: CASSPPGGSYEQYF. CDR3 in DNA: TGTGCCAGCAGCCCGCCAGGCGGGAGCTACGAGCAGTACTTC. Full variable domain (outside the CDR3, taken from reference TRBV7-2 and TRBJ2-7): GAGVSQSPSNKVTEKGKDVELRCDPISGHTALYWYRQSLGQGLEFLIYFQGNSAPDKSGLPSDRFSAERTGGSVSTLTIQRTQQEDSAVYLCASSPPGGSYEQYFGPGTRLTVT.

This clonotype was counted a few times. The genes are TRBV6-1 and TRBJ1-1; D may be TRBD1 (6 bases). The CDR3 sequence is 14 residues long. V lost 7 bases and J lost 1, with 13 bases in between. In germline, CDR1 is MNHNS, CDR2 SASEGT. The CDR3 protein is CASTLQGGNTEAFF. The CDR3, as DNA: TGTGCCAGCACCTTACAGGGCGGGAACACTGAAGCTTTCTTT.

This clonotype was seen ten or more times. The chain combines TRBV7-2 with TRBJ2-7; D might be TRBD2 (5 bases). Germline CDR1 is SGHTA and CDR2 is FQGNSA. The CDR3 sequence is 15 residues long. V gave up 5 bases and J gave up 0 bases, with 14 bases separating them. CDR3 bases: TGTGCCAGCAGCGGAACTAGTGGCGGCTCCTACGAGCAGTACTTC. Translating it yields CASSGTSGGSYEQYF.

This clonotype has at least ten counts. As DNA, the CDR3 is TGTGCCACCAGCATTCCACTAGCGGCTTACAGGGGGCAGTTCTTC. Its protein is CATSIPLAAYRGQFF. J is TRBJ2-1 and V is TRBV15; a weak D match, TRBD2 (8 bases). The CDR3 has 15 residues. The V and J ends lost 4 bases and 12 bases respectively, with 22 bases between them. Germline lookup yields CDR1 LNHNV and CDR2 YYDKDF (reference sequence).

The rearrangement links TRBV28 to TRBJ2-7; no reliable D call. CDR3 length equals 15 residues. Germline CDR1 reads MDHEN; CDR2 reads SYDVKM. V lost 3 bases to trimming and J lost 9 bases, with 21 bases between them. In nucleotides, the CDR3 is TGTGCCAGCAGTTTCTTCCTGGCCCCCAACTACTTGCAGTACTTC. This gives the protein CASSFFLAPNYLQYF.

This clonotype was counted a few times. This sequence joins TRBV20-1 and TRBJ1-1, with unresolved D. Per the germline V gene, CDR1 is DFQATT and CDR2 is SNEGSKA (reference sequence). V dropped 1 base and J dropped 1 base, with 13 bases sitting between them. The CDR3 consists of 15 residues. The CDR3: CSARASEGRNTEAFF. The CDR3 region has the DNA TGCAGTGCTAGAGCGAGTGAGGGAAGGAACACTGAAGCTTTCTTT.

This clonotype has a count of ten or more. This chain uses TRBV6-1 with TRBJ1-2; D gene uncertain. Trimming cost V 5 bases and J 8 bases, with 12 bases left between them. Per germline, CDR1 MNHNS and CDR2 SASEGT. This CDR3 spans 12 amino acids. The chain's CDR3 is CASSSVQEGYTF. The CDR3, as DNA: TGTGCCAGCAGTTCAGTTCAGGAAGGCTACACCTTC.

The V and J genes are TRBV12-5 and TRBJ2-1; perhaps TRBD2 as D (6 bases). The CDR3 has 16 residues. V dropped 4 bases and J dropped 0 bases, with 13 bases sitting between them. In germline, CDR1 is LGHNT, CDR2 FRNRAP. The CDR3 reads CASGSGAGSSYNEQFF. CDR3 coding DNA: TGTGCTAGTGGTTCCGGAGCGGGTAGCTCCTACAATGAGCAGTTCTTC. Full variable domain (outside the CDR3, taken from reference TRBV12-5 and TRBJ2-1): DARVTQTPRHKVTEMGQEVTMRCQPILGHNTVFWYRQTMMQGLELLAYFRNRAPLDDSGMPKDRFSAEMPDATLATLKIQPSEPRDSAVYFCASGSGAGSSYNEQFFGPGTRLTVL.

This chain uses TRBV7-2 with TRBJ1-1; D gene uncertain. Germline CDR1 reads SGHTA; CDR2 reads FQGNSA. Trimming left V 4 bases short and J 7 bases short, with 19 bases between. The CDR3 contains 15 residues. The CDR3 bases are TGTGCCAGCAGCTCAACCTTGGCAGGCCACAGTGAAGCTTTCTTT. It specifies CASSSTLAGHSEAFF.

This clonotype appeared many times. The gene calls are TRBV7-9 and TRBJ2-5; a possible D gene is TRBD1 (5 bases). V lost 5 bases, J lost 5 bases, and 21 bases lay in between. Per the germline V gene, CDR1 is SEHNR and CDR2 is FQNEAQ (reference sequence). This CDR3 has 16 residues. The CDR3 DNA sequence: TGTGCCAGCAGCATTAGAGGAAGGGGCCGAGTGGAGACCCAGTACTTC. This sequence encodes CASSIRGRGRVETQYF.